This is a list of T cell receptor beta chains from one sample in a study of OX40 agonist ivuxolimab in advanced cancers. Libraries were prepared by immunoSEQ multiplex PCR; TCRdb keeps only in-frame clonotypes and omits some of them. This table holds about 42,000 clones, 70% to 85% found once. Specimen: CD4+ or CD8+ T cells sorted from blood, collected in a trial of the OX40 agonist ivuxolimab. These receptors were taken from an adult with an advanced solid tumor such as melanoma, head and neck, liver or kidney cancer. The CDR3 runs from the conserved cysteine through the conserved F or W. A D gene is named only where the DNA matches it firmly. The size entry is marked missing in some rows and otherwise reads once, few, many or a size class.

v_gene	d_gene	abundance	j_gene	CDR3aa	CDR3nt
TRBV5-6	TRBD2	-	TRBJ2-1	CASSFSSGGYNEQFF	TGTGCCAGCAGCTTTTCTAGCGGAGGGTACAATGAGCAGTTCTTC
TRBV6-1	-	-	TRBJ2-1	CASSPRIYSYNEQFF	TGTGCCAGCAGCCCTAGGATTTATTCCTACAATGAGCAGTTCTTC
TRBV6-5	-	-	TRBJ2-3	CASSYKLWGTDTQYF	TGTGCCAGCAGTTATAAGCTATGGGGCACAGATACGCAGTATTTT
TRBV28	TRBD2	-	TRBJ2-7	CASRPWMTSGSNEQYF	TGTGCCAGCAGACCCTGGATGACTAGCGGGAGCAACGAGCAGTACTTC
TRBV27	-	-	TRBJ1-1	CASSLSGTLNTEAFF	TGTGCCAGCAGTTTATCCGGGACACTTAACACTGAAGCTTTCTTT
TRBV18	-	-	TRBJ1-5	CASSLQEINQPQHF	TGTGCCAGCTCATTACAGGAGATCAATCAGCCCCAGCATTTT
TRBV4-2	TRBD1	-	TRBJ1-2	CASSQEWDRGYTF	TGTGCCAGCAGCCAAGAATGGGACAGGGGCTACACCTTC
TRBV6-5	-	-	TRBJ1-2	CASSYSRALANYGYTF	TGTGCCAGCAGTTACTCGAGAGCACTAGCTAACTATGGCTACACCTTC
TRBV9	-	-	TRBJ1-3	CASSAGDRNFGNTIYF	TGTGCCAGCAGCGCAGGGGACCGAAACTTTGGAAACACCATATATTTT
TRBV4-3	-	-	TRBJ2-7	CASSQSPGNIGYEQYF	TGCGCCAGCAGCCAGAGCCCGGGTAACATTGGCTACGAGCAGTACTTC
TRBV13	-	-	TRBJ1-1	CASSLRGRQNRNTEAFF	TGTGCCAGCAGCCTCCGGGGCCGCCAAAACAGAAACACTGAAGCTTTCTTT
TRBV9	-	-	TRBJ2-3	CASSPRPLVADTQYF	TGTGCCAGCAGCCCTCGACCTTTAGTGGCAGATACGCAGTATTTT
TRBV5-5	-	-	TRBJ2-5	CASSLRGEEQDGETQYF	TGTGCCAGCAGCTTAAGGGGCGAGGAACAGGATGGAGAGACCCAGTACTTC
TRBV19	-	-	TRBJ1-6	CASSGPLNSPLHF	TGTGCCAGTTCAGGGCCGCTTAATTCACCCCTCCACTTT
TRBV5-8	-	-	TRBJ1-1	CASTRRGTEAFF	TGTGCCAGCACCCGAAGGGGCACTGAAGCTTTCTTT
TRBV2	-	once	TRBJ1-2	CASWSLMGTTLTF	TGTGCCAGCTGGTCCTTAATGGGGACCACTTTGACCTTC
TRBV6-5	-	-	TRBJ2-7	CASSHQREYEQYF	TGTGCCAGCAGCCATCAGAGGGAATACGAGCAGTACTTC
TRBV11-2	TRBD2	-	TRBJ2-1	CASSSPAGGRNEQFF	TGTGCCAGCAGCTCCCCGGCTGGCGGGAGAAATGAGCAGTTCTTC
TRBV30	-	few	TRBJ1-5	CAWSVQSNQPQHF	TGTGCCTGGAGTGTACAGTCCAATCAGCCCCAGCATTTT